One sample yielded the 17 T cell receptor beta chains listed below, sequenced in a study of blood T cell repertoires in COVID-19. TCRdb's copy holds only in-frame clones and misses some; the assay was immunoSEQ multiplex PCR. The table records some 190,000 clones, 70% to 80% of them present only once. Material: peripheral blood. These receptors were taken from a woman in her fifties or sixties with acute or convalescent COVID-19.

The V call is TRBV5-1, the J call TRBJ2-1; TRBD2 matches 12 bases. From germline, CDR1 is SGHRS and CDR2 YFSETQ. This CDR3 is 18 amino acids long. V was clipped by 1 base and J by 2 bases; unmatched bases: 7. In nucleotides, the CDR3 is TGCGCCAGCAGCTTGATAACGGCTAGCGGGAGGGCCTACAATGAGCAGTTCTTC. Its protein product is CASSLITASGRAYNEQFF.

This chain links TRBV2 with TRBJ2-7, with 9 bases fitting TRBD1. The CDR3 runs 15 residues. CDR1 is SNHLY and CDR2 is FYNNEI in the germline V gene. V dropped 3 bases and J dropped 2; count of bases not matched to a gene: 5. CDR3 protein: CASSEADRGTYEQYF. CDR3 bases: TGTGCCAGCAGTGAGGCCGACAGGGGGACCTACGAGCAGTACTTC. The full variable domain, its missing parts supplied by reference TRBV2 and TRBJ2-7, is EPEVTQTPSHQVTQMGQEVILRCVPISNHLYFYWYRQILGQKVEFLVSFYNNEISEKSEIFDDQFSVERPDGSNFTLKIRSTKLEDSAMYFCASSEADRGTYEQYFGPGTRLTVT.

J is TRBJ2-2 and V is TRBV6-6; the match to TRBD1 covers 8 bases. Germline trimming cut 0 bases from V and 6 bases from J; bases unmatched to any gene: 6. Germline V CDR1 and CDR2: MNHNY, SVGAGI (reference sequence). The CDR3 length is 16 residues. The CDR3 here is CASSYSIAGGPGELFF. CDR3 bases: TGTGCCAGCAGTTACTCGATCGCAGGGGGCCCCGGGGAGCTGTTTTTT.

V is TRBV3-1 (or the pseudogene TRBV3-2) and J is TRBJ2-7; D is unresolved. The germline gives CDR1 LGHDT, CDR2 YNNKEL (reference sequence). This CDR3 has 14 amino acids. Trimming removed 4 bases at V and 0 bases at J, with 10 bases between. The CDR3 is CASSRGIGSYEQYF. The CDR3 DNA sequence: TGTGCCAGCAGCCGCGGCATCGGCTCCTACGAGCAGTACTTC.

The rearrangement links TRBV28 to TRBJ2-1; 9 positions match TRBD1. Per the germline V gene, CDR1 is MDHEN and CDR2 is SYDVKM. The CDR3 spans 16 residues. Trimming removed 8 bases from V and 10 bases from J; junction bases left unmatched: 18. CDR3 loop: CASLLRGQGPRGEQFF. As DNA, the CDR3 is TGTGCCAGCCTATTAAGGGGACAGGGACCCAGAGGAGAGCAGTTCTTC. Full variable domain (rest looked up from reference TRBV28 and TRBJ2-1): DVKVTQSSRYLVKRTGEKVFLECVQDMDHENMFWYRQDPGLGLRLIYFSYDVKMKEKGDIPEGYSVSREKKERFSLILESASTNQTSMYLCASLLRGQGPRGEQFFGPGTRLTVL.

The gene calls are TRBV19 and TRBJ1-2, with 7 bases that match TRBD1. Germline V lookup: CDR1 LNHDA, CDR2 SQIVND (reference sequence). CDR3 size: 15 residues. V gave up 5 bases and J gave up 3 bases; unmatched junction bases: 9. The CDR3 region is CASSLMGQTYYGYTF. The CDR3 DNA reads TGTGCCAGTAGTCTCATGGGACAGACCTACTATGGCTACACCTTC. The complete variable domain, with remaining parts taken from reference TRBV19 and TRBJ1-2, reads DGGITQSPKYLFRKEGQNVTLSCEQNLNHDAMYWYRQDPGQGLRLIYYSQIVNDFQKGDIAEGYSVSREKKESFPLTVTSAQKNPTAFYLCASSLMGQTYYGYTFGSGTRLTVV.

The V gene is TRBV5-6, the J gene TRBJ1-2; D is uncertain. The germline V and J ends were trimmed by 0 bases and 2 bases, with 8 bases remaining between them. Germline V CDR1 and CDR2: SGHDT, YYEEEE. The CDR3 is 14 residues long. The CDR3 coding sequence is TGTGCCAGCAGCTTGGAGGGAGGAAACTATGGCTACACCTTC. Encoded protein: CASSLEGGNYGYTF.

A single count supports this clone. This chain uses TRBV27 with TRBJ2-2; D is perhaps TRBD1 (5 bases). CDR3 length equals 15 residues. Trimming pared 2 bases from V and 1 base from J, leaving 8 bases between. The germline gives CDR1 MNHEY, CDR2 SMNVEV (reference sequence). The CDR3 DNA reads TGTGCCAGCAGTTTAAACAGGCTGAACACCGGGGAGCTGTTTTTT. Translation gives CASSLNRLNTGELFF.

The rearrangement joins TRBV21-1 to TRBJ2-7; TRBD1, the table's D call, was not compared with the DNA. TRBV21-1 is labeled a pseudogene. CDR3 size: 13 residues. The CDR3 DNA sequence: TGTGCCAGCAGTCGGACAGGGTCCTACGAGCAGTACTTC. Translated, it gives CASSRTGSYEQYF.

This clone occurred a few times. The V and J genes are TRBV19 and TRBJ2-1, with TRBD2 matching over 10 bases. The ends lost 2 bases at V and 3 bases at J; junction bases unmatched: 7. This CDR3 spans 17 amino acids. Germline assignment: CDR1 LNHDA and CDR2 SQIVND (reference sequence). CDR3 protein: CASSIKLAGAYYNEQFF. The CDR3 DNA reads TGTGCCAGTAGTATAAAGCTAGCGGGGGCCTACTACAATGAGCAGTTCTTC.

The chain recombines TRBV7-2 with TRBJ2-1, with D possibly matching TRBD2 (5 bases). Trimming took 5 bases from V and 8 from J, leaving 19 bases between them. Germline V gene sequence: CDR1 SGHTA, CDR2 FQGNSA. The length of the CDR3 is 15 residues. CDR3 nucleotides: TGTGCCAGCAGCAAAATTAGAGGGCTGGCGGATGAGCAGTTCTTC. This encodes CASSKIRGLADEQFF.

This sequence joins TRBV14 and TRBJ2-6; D might be TRBD2 (5 bases). In germline, CDR1 is SGHDN, CDR2 FVKESK. There are 18 residues in the CDR3. Deletions cut 4 bases from V and 0 bases from J, with 16 bases between. CDR3 sequence reads: CASSRLALGASGANVLTF. The CDR3 DNA reads TGTGCCAGCAGCCGGCTAGCCCTGGGAGCCTCTGGGGCCAACGTCCTGACTTTC.

The V gene is TRBV4-2, the J gene TRBJ1-2, with TRBD1 matching 10 bases. The ends lost 8 bases at V and 0 bases at J; junction bases unmatched: 9. The germline gives CDR1 LGHNA, CDR2 YNFKEQ. CDR3 length: 16 residues. The CDR3 is CASGRTGGPSNYGYTF. In DNA form, the CDR3 reads TGTGCCAGCGGGAGGACAGGGGGACCCTCTAACTATGGCTACACCTTC.

The J gene is TRBJ1-6, the V gene TRBV27; a weak D match, TRBD1 (5 bases). CDR3 length: 14 residues. Germline lookup yields CDR1 MNHEY and CDR2 SMNVEV (reference sequence). Trimming took off 2 bases at V and 3 bases at J, with 5 bases between the two ends. CDR3 region: CASSLDSYNSPLHF. The CDR3 DNA follows: TGTGCCAGCAGTTTAGACAGCTATAATTCACCCCTCCACTTT.

This clone was observed a single time. The chain carries TRBV6-6 and TRBJ2-7; TRBD1 matches at 9 bases. CDR3 length: 14 amino acids. CDR1 is MNHNY, CDR2 SVGAGI, per germline (reference sequence). V shed 6 bases and J 3 bases; nucleotides not matched to a gene: 6. The CDR3 DNA reads as TGTGCCAGCAGCCCTACGGGACAGGGCTACGAGCAGTACTTC. Translation gives CASSPTGQGYEQYF.

This sequence joins TRBV11-2 and TRBJ1-5, with 7 positions matching TRBD1. This CDR3 comprises 15 residues. Germline V lookup: CDR1 SGHAT, CDR2 FQNNGV. Trimming took 4 bases from V and 5 from J; bases not matched to a gene: 8. The CDR3 sequence: CASSSRTGPYQPQHF. The CDR3, as DNA: TGTGCCAGCAGCTCCAGGACAGGTCCATATCAGCCCCAGCATTTT.

The chain recombines TRBV7-2 with TRBJ2-2; possible D gene TRBD2, 6 bases. V lost 7 bases to trimming and J lost 3 bases, with 12 bases between them. Germline V lookup: CDR1 SGHTA, CDR2 FQGNSA. The CDR3 sequence is 14 residues long. The CDR3 loop is CASKVGTHTGELFF. CDR3 sequence (DNA): TGTGCCAGCAAGGTTGGGACTCACACCGGGGAGCTGTTTTTT.